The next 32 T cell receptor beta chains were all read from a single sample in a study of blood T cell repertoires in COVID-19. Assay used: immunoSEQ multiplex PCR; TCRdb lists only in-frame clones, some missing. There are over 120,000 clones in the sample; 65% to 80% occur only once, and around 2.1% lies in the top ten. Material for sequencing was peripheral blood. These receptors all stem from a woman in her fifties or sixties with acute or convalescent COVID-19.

The CDR3: CASSQVIRAGEQFF. In DNA form, the CDR3 reads TGTGCCAGCAGCCAAGTCATCAGGGCTGGTGAGCAGTTCTTC. The chain employs TRBV14 and TRBJ2-1, with D perhaps TRBD1 (5 bases). V shed 1 base and J shed 9 bases, with 13 bases lying between them. The CDR3 has 14 residues. Per germline, CDR1 SGHDN and CDR2 FVKESK.

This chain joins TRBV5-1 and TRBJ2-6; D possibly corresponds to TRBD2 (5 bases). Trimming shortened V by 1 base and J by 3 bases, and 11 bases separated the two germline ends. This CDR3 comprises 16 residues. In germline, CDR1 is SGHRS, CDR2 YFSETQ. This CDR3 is CASSLLPGSGANVLTF. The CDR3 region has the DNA TGCGCCAGCAGCTTGTTACCGGGGAGTGGGGCCAACGTCCTGACTTTC.

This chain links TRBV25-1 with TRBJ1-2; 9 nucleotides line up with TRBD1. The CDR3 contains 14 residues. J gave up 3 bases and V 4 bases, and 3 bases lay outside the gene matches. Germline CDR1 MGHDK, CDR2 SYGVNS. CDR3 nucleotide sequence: TGTGCCAGCAGTGGACAGGGGGAGTACTATGGCTACACCTTC. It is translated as CASSGQGEYYGYTF.

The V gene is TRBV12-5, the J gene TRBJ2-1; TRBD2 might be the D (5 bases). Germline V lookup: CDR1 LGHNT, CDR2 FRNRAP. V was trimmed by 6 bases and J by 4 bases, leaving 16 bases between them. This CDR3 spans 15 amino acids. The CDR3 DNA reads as TGTGCTAGTGGGAACTCCGGGGTCACATACAATGAGCAGTTCTTC. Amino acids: CASGNSGVTYNEQFF.

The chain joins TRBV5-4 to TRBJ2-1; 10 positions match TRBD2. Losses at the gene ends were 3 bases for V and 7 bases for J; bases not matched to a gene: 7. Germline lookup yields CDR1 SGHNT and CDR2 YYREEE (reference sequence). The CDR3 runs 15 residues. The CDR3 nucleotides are TGTGCCAGCAGCTCGACTAGCGGGCGGAAAAATGAGCAGTTCTTC. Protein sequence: CASSSTSGRKNEQFF.

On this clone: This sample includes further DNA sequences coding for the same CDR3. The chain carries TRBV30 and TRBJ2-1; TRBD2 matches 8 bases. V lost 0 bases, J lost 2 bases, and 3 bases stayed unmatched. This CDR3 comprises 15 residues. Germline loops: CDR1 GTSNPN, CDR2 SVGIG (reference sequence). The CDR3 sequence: CAWSVPAGAYNEQFF. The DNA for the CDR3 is TGTGCCTGGAGTGTCCCAGCGGGAGCCTACAATGAGCAGTTCTTC.

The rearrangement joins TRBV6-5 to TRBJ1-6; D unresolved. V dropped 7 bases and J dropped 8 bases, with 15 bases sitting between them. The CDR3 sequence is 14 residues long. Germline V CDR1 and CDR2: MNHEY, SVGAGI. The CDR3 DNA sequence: TGTGCCAGCACGAGACCGGGATGGCATTCACCCCTCCACTTT. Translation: CASTRPGWHSPLHF.

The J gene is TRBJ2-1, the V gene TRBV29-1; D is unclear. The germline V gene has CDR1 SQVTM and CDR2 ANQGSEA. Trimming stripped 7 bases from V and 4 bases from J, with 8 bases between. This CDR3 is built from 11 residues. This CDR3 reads CSGNSYNEQFF. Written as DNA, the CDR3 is TGCAGCGGTAACAGTTACAATGAGCAGTTCTTC.

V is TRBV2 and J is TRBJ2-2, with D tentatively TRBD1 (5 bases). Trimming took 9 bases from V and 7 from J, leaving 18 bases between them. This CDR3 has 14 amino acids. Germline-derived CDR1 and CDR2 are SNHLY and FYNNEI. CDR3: CASGWGRQRGELFF. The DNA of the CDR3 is TGTGCCAGTGGGTGGGGCAGACAACGCGGGGAGCTGTTTTTT.

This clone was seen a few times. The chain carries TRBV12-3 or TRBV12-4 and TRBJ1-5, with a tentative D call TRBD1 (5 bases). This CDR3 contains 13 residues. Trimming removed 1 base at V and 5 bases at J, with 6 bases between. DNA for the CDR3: TGTGCCAGCAGTTTAGGGGGGGATCAGCCCCAGCATTTT. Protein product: CASSLGGDQPQHF.

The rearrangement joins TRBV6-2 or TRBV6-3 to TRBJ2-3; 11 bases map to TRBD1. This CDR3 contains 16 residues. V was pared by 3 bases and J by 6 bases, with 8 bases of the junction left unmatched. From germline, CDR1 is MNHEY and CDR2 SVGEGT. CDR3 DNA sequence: TGTGCCAGCAGTTATCTGGACAGGGGGCTCGCGGATACGCAGTATTTT. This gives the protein CASSYLDRGLADTQYF.

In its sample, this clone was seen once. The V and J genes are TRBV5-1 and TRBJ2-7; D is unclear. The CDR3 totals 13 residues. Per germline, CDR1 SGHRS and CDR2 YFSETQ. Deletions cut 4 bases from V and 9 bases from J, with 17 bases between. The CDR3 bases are TGCGCCAGCAGCGCCGAGATGGTTGGTCGGCAGTACTTC. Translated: CASSAEMVGRQYF.

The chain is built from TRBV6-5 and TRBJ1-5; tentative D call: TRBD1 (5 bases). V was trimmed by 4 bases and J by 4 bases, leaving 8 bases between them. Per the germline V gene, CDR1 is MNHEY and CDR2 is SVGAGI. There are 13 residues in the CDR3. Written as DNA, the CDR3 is TGTGCCAGCAGTTTCCCAGGGAATCAGCCCCAGCATTTT. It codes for CASSFPGNQPQHF.

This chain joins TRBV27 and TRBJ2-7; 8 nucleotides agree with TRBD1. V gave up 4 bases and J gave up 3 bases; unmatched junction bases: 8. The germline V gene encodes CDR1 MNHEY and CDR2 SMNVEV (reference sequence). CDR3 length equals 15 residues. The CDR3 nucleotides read TGTGCCAGCAGTTCCCCGACAGGGGTAAACTACGAGCAGTACTTC. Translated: CASSSPTGVNYEQYF.

The CDR3 region is CASSRLDRADSYEQYF. Here the CDR3 DNA reads TGCGCCAGCAGTCGATTGGACAGGGCGGACTCCTACGAGCAGTACTTC. The rearrangement links TRBV23-1 to TRBJ2-7; TRBD1 agrees at 8 bases. TRBV23-1 is an ORF for which the function is uncertain. CDR3 length: 16 amino acids. V gave up 4 bases and J gave up 0 bases; unmatched junction bases: 8.

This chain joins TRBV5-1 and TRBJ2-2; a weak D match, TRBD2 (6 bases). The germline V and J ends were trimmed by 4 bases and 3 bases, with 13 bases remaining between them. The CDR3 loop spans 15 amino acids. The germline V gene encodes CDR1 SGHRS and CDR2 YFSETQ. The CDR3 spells CASSVLAPDTGELFF. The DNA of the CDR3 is TGCGCCAGCAGCGTACTAGCCCCAGACACCGGGGAGCTGTTTTTT.

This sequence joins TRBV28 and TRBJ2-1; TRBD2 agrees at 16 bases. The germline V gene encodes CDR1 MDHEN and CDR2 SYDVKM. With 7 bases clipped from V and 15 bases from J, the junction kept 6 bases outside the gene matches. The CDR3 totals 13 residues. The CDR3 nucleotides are TGTGCCAGCACGGGGACTAGCGGGAGGGCTATGTTCTTC. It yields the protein CASTGTSGRAMFF.

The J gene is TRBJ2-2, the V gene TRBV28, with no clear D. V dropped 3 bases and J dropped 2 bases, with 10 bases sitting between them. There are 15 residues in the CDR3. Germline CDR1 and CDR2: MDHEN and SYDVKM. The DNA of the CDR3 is TGTGCCAGCAGTTTCCTCAGTACCAACACCGGGGAGCTGTTTTTT. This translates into CASSFLSTNTGELFF.

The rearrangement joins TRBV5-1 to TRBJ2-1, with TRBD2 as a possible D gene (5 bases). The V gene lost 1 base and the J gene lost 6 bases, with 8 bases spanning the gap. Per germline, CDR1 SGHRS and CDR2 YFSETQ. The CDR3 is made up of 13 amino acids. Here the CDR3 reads CASSLRGFNEQFF. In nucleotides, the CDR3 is TGCGCCAGCAGCTTGAGAGGGTTCAATGAGCAGTTCTTC.

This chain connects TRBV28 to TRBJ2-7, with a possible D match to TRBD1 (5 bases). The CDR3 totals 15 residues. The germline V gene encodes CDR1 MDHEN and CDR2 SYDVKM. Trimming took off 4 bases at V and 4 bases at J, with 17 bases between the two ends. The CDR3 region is CASSSPRTSRYEQYF. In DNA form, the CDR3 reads TGTGCCAGCAGTTCTCCCCGGACAAGTCGGTACGAGCAGTACTTC.

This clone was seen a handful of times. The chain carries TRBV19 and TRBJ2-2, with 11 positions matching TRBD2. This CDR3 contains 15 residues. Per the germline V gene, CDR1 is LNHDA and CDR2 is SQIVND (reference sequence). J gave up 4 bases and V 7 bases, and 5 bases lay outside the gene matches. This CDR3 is CASISLAGVTGELFF. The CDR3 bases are TGTGCCAGTATCTCACTAGCGGGAGTCACCGGGGAGCTGTTTTTT.

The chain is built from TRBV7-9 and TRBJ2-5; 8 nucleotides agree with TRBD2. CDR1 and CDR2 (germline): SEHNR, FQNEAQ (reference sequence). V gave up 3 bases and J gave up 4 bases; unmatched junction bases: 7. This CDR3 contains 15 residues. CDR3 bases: TGTGCCAGCAGCTTTCGGGCGGGAGGTAGAGAGACCCAGTACTTC. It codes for CASSFRAGGRETQYF.

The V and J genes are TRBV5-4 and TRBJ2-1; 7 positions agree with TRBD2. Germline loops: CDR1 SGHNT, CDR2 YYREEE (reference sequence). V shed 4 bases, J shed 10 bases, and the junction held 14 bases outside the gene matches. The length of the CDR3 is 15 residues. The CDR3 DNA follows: TGTGCCAGCAGCCGACGGGACCTAAAAGCGGGGGAGCAGTTCTTC. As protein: CASSRRDLKAGEQFF.

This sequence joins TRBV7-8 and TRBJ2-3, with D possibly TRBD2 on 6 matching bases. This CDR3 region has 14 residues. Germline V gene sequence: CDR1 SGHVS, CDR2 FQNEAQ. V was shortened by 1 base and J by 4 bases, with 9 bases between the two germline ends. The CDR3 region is CASSLGGTSDTQYF. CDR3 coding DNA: TGTGCCAGCAGCTTAGGAGGGACTTCAGATACGCAGTATTTT.

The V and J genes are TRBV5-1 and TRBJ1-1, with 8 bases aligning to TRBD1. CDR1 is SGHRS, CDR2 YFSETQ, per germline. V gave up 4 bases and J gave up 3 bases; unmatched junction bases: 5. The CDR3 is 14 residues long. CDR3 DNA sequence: TGCGCCAGCAGCCAAGCAGGGGGCTACACTGAAGCTTTCTTT. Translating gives CASSQAGGYTEAFF.

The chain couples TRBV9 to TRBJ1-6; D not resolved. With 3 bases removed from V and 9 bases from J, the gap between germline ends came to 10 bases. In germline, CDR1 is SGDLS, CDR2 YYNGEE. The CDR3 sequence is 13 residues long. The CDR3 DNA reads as TGTGCCAGCAGCGGTACAGACATTTCACCCCTCCACTTT. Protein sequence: CASSGTDISPLHF.

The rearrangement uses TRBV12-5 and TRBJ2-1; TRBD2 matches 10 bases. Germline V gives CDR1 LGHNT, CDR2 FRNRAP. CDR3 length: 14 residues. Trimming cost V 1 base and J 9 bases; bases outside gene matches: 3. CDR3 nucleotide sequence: TGTGCTAGTGGTTTGGGGGGACTAGCGTCTGAGCAGTTCTTC. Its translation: CASGLGGLASEQFF.

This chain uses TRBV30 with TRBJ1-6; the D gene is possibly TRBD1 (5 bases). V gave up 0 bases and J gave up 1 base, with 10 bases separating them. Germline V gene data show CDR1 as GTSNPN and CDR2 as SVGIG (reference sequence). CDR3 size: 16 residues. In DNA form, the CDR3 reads TGTGCCTGGAGTGTGTTCCAGGGATCCTATAATTCACCCCTCCACTTT. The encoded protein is CAWSVFQGSYNSPLHF.

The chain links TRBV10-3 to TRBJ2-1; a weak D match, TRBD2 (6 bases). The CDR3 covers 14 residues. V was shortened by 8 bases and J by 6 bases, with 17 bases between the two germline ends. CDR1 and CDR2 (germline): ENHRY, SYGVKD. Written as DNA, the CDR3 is TGTGCCATCTGCGAACGGGACTCTATCAATGAGCAGTTCTTC. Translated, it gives CAICERDSINEQFF.

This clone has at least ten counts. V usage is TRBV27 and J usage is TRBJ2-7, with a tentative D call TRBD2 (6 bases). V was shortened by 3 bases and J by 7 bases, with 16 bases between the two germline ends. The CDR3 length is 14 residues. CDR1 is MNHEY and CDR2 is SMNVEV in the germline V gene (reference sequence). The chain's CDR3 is CASSFWGLGREQYF. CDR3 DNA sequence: TGTGCCAGCAGTTTTTGGGGCCTGGGGAGGGAGCAGTACTTC.

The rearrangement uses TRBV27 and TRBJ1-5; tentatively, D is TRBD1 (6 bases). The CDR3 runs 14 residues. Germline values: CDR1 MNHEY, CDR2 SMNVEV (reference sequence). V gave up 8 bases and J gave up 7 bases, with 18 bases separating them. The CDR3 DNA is TGTGCCAGCTGCGAAACAGGGTATAGCCAGCCCCAGCATTTT. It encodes CASCETGYSQPQHF.

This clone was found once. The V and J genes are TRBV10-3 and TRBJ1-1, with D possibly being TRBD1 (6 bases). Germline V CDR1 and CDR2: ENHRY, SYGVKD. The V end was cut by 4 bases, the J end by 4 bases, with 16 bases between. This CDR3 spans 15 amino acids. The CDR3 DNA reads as TGTGCCATCAGTGTGGGGGCAGCTGTTGGCACTGAAGCTTTCTTT. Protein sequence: CAISVGAAVGTEAFF.